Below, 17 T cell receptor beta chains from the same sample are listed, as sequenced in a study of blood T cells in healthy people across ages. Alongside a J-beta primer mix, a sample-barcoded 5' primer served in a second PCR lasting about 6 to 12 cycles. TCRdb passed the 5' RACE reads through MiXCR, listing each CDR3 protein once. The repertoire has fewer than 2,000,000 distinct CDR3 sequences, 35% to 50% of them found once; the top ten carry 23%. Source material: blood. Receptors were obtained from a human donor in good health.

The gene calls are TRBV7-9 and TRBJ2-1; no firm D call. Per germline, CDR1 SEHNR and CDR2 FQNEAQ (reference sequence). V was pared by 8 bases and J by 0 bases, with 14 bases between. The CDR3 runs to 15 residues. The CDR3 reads CASAGGLSSYNEQFF. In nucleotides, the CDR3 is TGTGCCAGCGCAGGCGGCTTAAGCTCCTACAATGAGCAGTTCTTC.

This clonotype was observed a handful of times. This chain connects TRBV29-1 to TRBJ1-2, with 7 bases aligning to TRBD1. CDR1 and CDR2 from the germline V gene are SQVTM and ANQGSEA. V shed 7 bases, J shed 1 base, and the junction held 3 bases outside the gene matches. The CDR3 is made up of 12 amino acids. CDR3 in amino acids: CSGTGDNYGYTF. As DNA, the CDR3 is TGCAGCGGTACAGGGGATAACTATGGCTACACCTTC.

CDR3 in amino acids: CASSQDTISTDTQYF. In DNA form, the CDR3 reads TGTGCCAGCAGCCAAGATACGATTAGCACAGATACGCAGTATTTT. This sequence joins TRBV14 and TRBJ2-3; D is unresolved. The CDR3 runs 15 residues. Between the trimmed V and J ends, which lost 0 bases and 0 bases, there was a span of 7 bases. The germline V gene encodes CDR1 SGHDN and CDR2 FVKESK. Using reference TRBV14 and TRBJ2-3 for the parts outside the CDR3, the full variable domain is EAGVTQFPSHSVIEKGQTVTLRCDPISGHDNLYWYRRVMGKEIKFLLHFVKESKQDESGMPNNRFLAERTGGTYSTLKVQPAELEDSGVYFCASSQDTISTDTQYFGPGTRLTVL.

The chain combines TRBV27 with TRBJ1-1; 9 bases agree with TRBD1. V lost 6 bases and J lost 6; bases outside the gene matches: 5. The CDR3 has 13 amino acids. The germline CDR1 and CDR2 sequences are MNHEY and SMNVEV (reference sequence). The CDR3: CASRNRGQPEAFF. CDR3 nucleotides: TGTGCCAGCAGGAACAGGGGGCAACCTGAAGCTTTCTTT.

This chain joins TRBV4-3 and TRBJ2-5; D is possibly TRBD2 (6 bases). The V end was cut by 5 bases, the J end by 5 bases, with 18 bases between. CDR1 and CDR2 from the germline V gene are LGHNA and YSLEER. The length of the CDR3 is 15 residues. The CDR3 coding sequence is TGCGCCAGCAGCGCCGGAGGAGGAGGGATGGAGACCCAGTACTTC. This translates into CASSAGGGGMETQYF.

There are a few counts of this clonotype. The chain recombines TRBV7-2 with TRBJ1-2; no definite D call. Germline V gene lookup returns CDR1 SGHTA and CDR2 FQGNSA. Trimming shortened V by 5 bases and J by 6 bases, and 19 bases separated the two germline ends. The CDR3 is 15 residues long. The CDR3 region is CASSNQDSRTNGYTF. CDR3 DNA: TGTGCCAGCAGCAACCAGGATTCAAGGACGAATGGCTACACCTTC.

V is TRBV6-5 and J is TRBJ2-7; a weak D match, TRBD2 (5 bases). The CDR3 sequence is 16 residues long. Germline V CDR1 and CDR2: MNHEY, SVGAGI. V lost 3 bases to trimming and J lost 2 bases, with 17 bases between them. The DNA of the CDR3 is TGTGCCAGCAGTTATGATTCCGGGGAGAAGACCTACGAGCAGTACTTC. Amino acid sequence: CASSYDSGEKTYEQYF.

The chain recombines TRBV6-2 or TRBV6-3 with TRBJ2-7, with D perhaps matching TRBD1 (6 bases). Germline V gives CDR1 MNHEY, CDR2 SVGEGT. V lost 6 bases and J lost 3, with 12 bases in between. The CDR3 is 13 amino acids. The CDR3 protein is CASRYREYYEQYF. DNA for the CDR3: TGTGCCAGCAGGTACAGGGAGTACTACGAGCAGTACTTC.

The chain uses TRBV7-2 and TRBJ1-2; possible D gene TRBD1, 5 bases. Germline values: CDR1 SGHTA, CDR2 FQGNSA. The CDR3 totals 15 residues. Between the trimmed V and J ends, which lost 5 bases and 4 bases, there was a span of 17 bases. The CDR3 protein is CASSAGRGRTYGYTF. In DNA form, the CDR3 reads TGTGCCAGCAGCGCAGGACGGGGGAGAACCTATGGCTACACCTTC.

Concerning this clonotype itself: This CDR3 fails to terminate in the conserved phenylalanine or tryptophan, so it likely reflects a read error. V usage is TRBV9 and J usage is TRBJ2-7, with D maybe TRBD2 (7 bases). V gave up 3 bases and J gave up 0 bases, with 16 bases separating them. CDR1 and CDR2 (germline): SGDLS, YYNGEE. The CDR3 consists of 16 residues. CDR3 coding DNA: TGTGCCAGCAGCGCCCCACGGGGAGGGGGCTCCTACGAGCAGTACTTA. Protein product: CASSAPRGGGSYEQYL.

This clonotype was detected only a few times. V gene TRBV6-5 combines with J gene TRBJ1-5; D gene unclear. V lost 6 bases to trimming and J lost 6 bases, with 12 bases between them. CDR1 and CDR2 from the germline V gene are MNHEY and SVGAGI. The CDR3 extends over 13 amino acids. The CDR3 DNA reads TGTGCCAGCAGGAGGTCCCGGGGTCAGCCCCAGCATTTT. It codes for CASRRSRGQPQHF.

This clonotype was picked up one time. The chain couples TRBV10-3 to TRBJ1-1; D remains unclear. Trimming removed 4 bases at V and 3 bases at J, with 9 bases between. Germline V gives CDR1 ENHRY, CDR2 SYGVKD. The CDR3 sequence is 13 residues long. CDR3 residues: CAISGHGDTEAFF. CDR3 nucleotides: TGTGCCATCAGTGGACATGGCGACACTGAAGCTTTCTTT.

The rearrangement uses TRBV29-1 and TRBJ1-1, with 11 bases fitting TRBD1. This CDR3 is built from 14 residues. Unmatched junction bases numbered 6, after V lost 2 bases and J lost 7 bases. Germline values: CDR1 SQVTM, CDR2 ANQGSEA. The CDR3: CSVERGQGGVEAFF. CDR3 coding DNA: TGCAGCGTTGAAAGGGGACAGGGGGGTGTTGAAGCTTTCTTT.

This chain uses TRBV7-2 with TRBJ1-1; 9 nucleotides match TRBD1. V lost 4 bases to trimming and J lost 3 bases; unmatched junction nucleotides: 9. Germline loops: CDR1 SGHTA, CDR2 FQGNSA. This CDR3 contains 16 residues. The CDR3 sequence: CASSSQGAGGYTEAFF. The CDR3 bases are TGTGCCAGCAGCTCACAGGGGGCGGGGGGGTACACTGAAGCTTTCTTT.

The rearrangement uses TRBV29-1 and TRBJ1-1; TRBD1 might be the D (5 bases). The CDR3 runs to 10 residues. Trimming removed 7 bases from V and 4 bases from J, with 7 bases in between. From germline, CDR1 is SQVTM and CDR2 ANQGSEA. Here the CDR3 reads CSGGSTEAFF. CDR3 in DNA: TGCAGCGGGGGGAGCACTGAAGCTTTCTTT.

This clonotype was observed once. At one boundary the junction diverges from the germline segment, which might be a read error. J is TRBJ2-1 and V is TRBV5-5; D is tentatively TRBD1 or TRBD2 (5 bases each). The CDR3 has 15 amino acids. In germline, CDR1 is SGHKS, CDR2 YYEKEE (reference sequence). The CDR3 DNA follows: TGTACCAGCAGTCCCGGGACGGCATTGTACAATGAGCAGTTCTTC. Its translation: CTSSPGTALYNEQFF. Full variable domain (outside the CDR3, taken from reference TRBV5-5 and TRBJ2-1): DAGVTQSPTHLIKTRGQQVTLRCSPISGHKSVSWYQQVLGQGPQFIFQYYEKEERGRGNFPDRFSARQFPNYSSELNVNALLLGDSALYLCTSSPGTALYNEQFFGPGTRLTVL.

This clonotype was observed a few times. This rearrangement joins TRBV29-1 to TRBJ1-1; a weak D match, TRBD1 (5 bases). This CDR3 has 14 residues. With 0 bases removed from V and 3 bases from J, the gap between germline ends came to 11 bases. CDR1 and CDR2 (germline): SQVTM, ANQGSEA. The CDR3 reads CSVEEGLSDTEAFF. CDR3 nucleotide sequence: TGCAGCGTTGAAGAGGGGCTAAGTGACACTGAAGCTTTCTTT. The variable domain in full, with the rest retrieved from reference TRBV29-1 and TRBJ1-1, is SAVISQKPSRDICQRGTSLTIQCQVDSQVTMMFWYRQQPGQSLTLIATANQGSEATYESGFVIDKFPISRPNLTFSTLTVSNMSPEDSSIYLCSVEEGLSDTEAFFGQGTRLTVV.